Here is one T cell receptor (beta chain) with its context. The antigen is not known. The data were produced by immunoSEQ multiplex PCR, yet TCRdb's version contains in-frame clones alone and is incomplete. The table shows 30,000 to 35,000 clones, with roughly 90% occurring only once. This sample is part of a study of T cells in tuberculosis. The wider study: In South Africa, adults with active tuberculosis were compared with IGRA-negative and latently infected IGRA-positive adolescents.

Tuberculin skin test and IGRA determined adolescents' latent tuberculosis status at entry. Each clinical donor contributed on average around 92,000 T cells from unsorted cryopreserved PBMC. Points from the study as a whole: The TCR-beta difference was not significant; alpha differences partly reflected length.

Input material: PBMCs. This receptor was identified in a donor aged 10-29 years with latent tuberculosis or without tuberculosis infection.

CDR3 coding DNA: TGTGCCAGCTGTTCGGAGTCTCCCCTCTCCTACAATGAGCAGTTCTTC. Its translation is CASCSESPLSYNEQFF. This chain links TRBV2 with TRBJ2-1; no clear D. The CDR3 is 16 residues long. CDR1 and CDR2 (germline): SNHLY, FYNNEI. The V end was cut by 8 bases, the J end by 0 bases, with 17 bases between.